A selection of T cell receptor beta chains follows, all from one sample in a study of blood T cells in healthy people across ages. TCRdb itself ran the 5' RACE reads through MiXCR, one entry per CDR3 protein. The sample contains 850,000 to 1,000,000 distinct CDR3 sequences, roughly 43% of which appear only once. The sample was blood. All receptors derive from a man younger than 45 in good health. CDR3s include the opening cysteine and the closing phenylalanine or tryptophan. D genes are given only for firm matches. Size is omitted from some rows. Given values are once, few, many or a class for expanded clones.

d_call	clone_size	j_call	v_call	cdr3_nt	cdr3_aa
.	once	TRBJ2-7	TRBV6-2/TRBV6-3	TGTGCCAGCAAAGACAGGTTTGGAAACGAGCAGTACTTC	CASKDRFGNEQYF
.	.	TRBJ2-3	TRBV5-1	TGCGCCAGCGGGGCCGCAGAATACACAGATACGCAGTATTTT	CASGAAEYTDTQYF
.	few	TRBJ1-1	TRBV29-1	TGCAGCGTTCGTGGGGCGTATGAAGCTTTCTTT	CSVRGAYEAFF
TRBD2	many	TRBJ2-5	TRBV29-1	TGCAGCGTTGAAGGGACTAGCGAAGGGGAGACCCAGTACTTC	CSVEGTSEGETQYF
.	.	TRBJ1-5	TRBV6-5	TGTGCCAGCAGTTACTCGGGGGACAATCAGCCCCAGCATTTT	CASSYSGDNQPQHF
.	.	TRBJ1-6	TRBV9	TGTGCCAGCAGCGTAGGACGGGGGCCACCCCTCCACTTT	CASSVGRGPPLHF
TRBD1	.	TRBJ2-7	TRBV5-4	TGTGCCAGCAGCTTGCACCTGGGGGACAGTAGTGAGCAGTACTTC	CASSLHLGDSSEQYF
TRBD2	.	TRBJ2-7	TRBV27	TGTGCCAGCAGTTTAGGAAGCGGGGGCCCCTCCTACGAGCAGTACTTC	CASSLGSGGPSYEQYF
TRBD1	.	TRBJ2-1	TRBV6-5	TGTGCCAGCAGTACACGGGACAGGGGAGTCTATGAGCAGTTCTTC	CASSTRDRGVYEQFF
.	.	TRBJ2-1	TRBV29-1	TGCGGCGTTGGGACCGGCAATGAGCAGTTCTTC	CGVGTGNEQFF
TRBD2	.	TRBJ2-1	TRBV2	TGTGCCAGCATTTTGTCCGGGGGGGCGGGGAATGAGCAGTTCTTC	CASILSGGAGNEQFF
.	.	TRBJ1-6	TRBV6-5	TGTGCCAGCAGGACGGTGAGGAATTCACCCCTCCACTTT	CASRTVRNSPLHF
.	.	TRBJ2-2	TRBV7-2	TGTGCCAGCAGCTTGGGCGGTGTCGGGGAGCTGTTTTTT	CASSLGGVGELFF
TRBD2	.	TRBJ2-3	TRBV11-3	TGTGCCAGCAGCTTCGGGCTAGCGGGGGGGCCGGATACGCAGTATTTT	CASSFGLAGGPDTQYF
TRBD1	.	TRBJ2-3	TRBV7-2	TGTGCCAGCAGCCGGACAGGGTCCGATACGCAGTATTTT	CASSRTGSDTQYF
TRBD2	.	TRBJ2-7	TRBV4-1	TGCGCCAGCAGGGACACTAGCGGGGGGGCTGGCGAGCAGTACTTC	CASRDTSGGAGEQYF
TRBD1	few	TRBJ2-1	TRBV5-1	TGCGCCAGCAGCGGTTCTACAGGGGCCTCCTCCTACAATGAGCAGTTCTTC	CASSGSTGASSYNEQFF
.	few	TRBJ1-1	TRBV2	TGTGCCAGCGGAAAGAACACTGAAGCTTTCTTT	CASGKNTEAFF
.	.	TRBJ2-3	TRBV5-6	TGTGCCAGCAGCTTTGAAGGTGATCGCACAGATACGCAGTATTTT	CASSFEGDRTDTQYF
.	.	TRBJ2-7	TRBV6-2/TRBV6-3	TGTGCCAGCAGTGACTCGGAACAGTACGAGCAGTACTTC	CASSDSEQYEQYF
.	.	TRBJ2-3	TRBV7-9	TGTGCCAGCAGCTTAGGTAGTGATACAAAAGATACGCAGTATTTT	CASSLGSDTKDTQYF
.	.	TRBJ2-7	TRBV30	TGTGCCTGGAGTGTGGCCTACGAGCAGTACTTC	CAWSVAYEQYF
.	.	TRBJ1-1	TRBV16	TGTGCCAGTACCCCATCCGGGACGTCGCGGACTGAAGCTTTCTTT	CASTPSGTSRTEAFF
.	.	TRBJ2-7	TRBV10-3	TGTGCCATCGGGTGGACAGCCTACGAGCAGTACTTC	CAIGWTAYEQYF
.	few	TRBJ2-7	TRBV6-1	TGTGCCAGCAGTGAATGGGACACTGGCTACGAGCAGTACTTC	CASSEWDTGYEQYF
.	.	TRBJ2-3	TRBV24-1	TGTGCCACCAGTGATTTGAGTGGGCGAGCGAGAACAGATACGCAGTATTTT	CATSDLSGRARTDTQYF
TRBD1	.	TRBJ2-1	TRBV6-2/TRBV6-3	TGTGCCAGCAGCCGTTGGACAGGGTATGATGAGCAGTTCTTC	CASSRWTGYDEQFF
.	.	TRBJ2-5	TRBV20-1	TGCAGTGCCCTTGCAGGGGAGACCCAGTACTTC	CSALAGETQYF
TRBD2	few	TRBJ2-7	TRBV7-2	TGTGCCAGCAGCTTTGGTAGCGGGGGGGCGGTCTACGAGCAGTACTTC	CASSFGSGGAVYEQYF
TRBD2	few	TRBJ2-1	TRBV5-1	TGCGCCAGCAGCGGAAGGACTAGCGGGGGGTACAATGAGCAGTTCTTC	CASSGRTSGGYNEQFF
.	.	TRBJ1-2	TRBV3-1	TGTGCCAGCAGCCAAAGTACGGGGAACCTAAACTATGGCTACACCTTC	CASSQSTGNLNYGYTF
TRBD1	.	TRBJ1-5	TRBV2	TGTGCCAGCAGTGAACTGACAGGGGACATGCTTCAGCCCCAGCATTTT	CASSELTGDMLQPQHF
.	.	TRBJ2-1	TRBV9	TGTGCCAGCAGCGTAGATTGGCGTGAGCAGTTCTTC	CASSVDWREQFF
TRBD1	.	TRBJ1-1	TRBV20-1	TGCAGTGCTAGAAGGACAGGGGCGAACACTGAAGCTTTCTTT	CSARRTGANTEAFF
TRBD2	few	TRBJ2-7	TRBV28	TGTGCCAGCAGTCAGACTAGCGGTTTCCGCCACGAGCAGTACTTC	CASSQTSGFRHEQYF
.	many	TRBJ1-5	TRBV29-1	TGCAGCGTTGTACAGGGTTCAGGGAATCAGCCCCAGCATTTT	CSVVQGSGNQPQHF
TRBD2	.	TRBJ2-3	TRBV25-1	TGTGCCAGCAGTGGGTATAGCGGGGGGGCGACAGATACGCAGTATTTT	CASSGYSGGATDTQYF
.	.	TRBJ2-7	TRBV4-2	TGTGCCAGCAGCCAAGAGGGTTCCTCCTACAATGAGCAGTACTTC	CASSQEGSSYNEQYF
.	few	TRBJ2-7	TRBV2	TGTGCCAGCAGTGACGACAGCTCCTACGAGCAGTACTTC	CASSDDSSYEQYF
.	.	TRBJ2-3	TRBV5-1	TGCGCCAGCAGCTTGGCCGGGACGATCACAGATACGCAGTATTTT	CASSLAGTITDTQYF
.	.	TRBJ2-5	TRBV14	TGTGCCAGCAGCCAGGAAGAACCTGGATTAGTCCGAGAGACCCAGTACTTC	CASSQEEPGLVRETQYF
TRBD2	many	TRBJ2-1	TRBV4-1	TGCGCCAGCAGCATAAGCGGGGGGGCTGGCAATGAGCAGTTCTTC	CASSISGGAGNEQFF
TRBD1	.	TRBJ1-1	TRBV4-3	TGCGCCAGCAGCCGGACAGGGGGCGATGAAGCTTTCTTT	CASSRTGGDEAFF
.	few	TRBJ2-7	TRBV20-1	TGCAGTGCTAGTGGGCGGACGGTCCCCTACGAGCAGTACTTC	CSASGRTVPYEQYF
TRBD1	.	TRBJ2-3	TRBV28	TGTGCCAGCAGCGAAACCGGGACAGGGTTTATAGATACGCAGTATTTT	CASSETGTGFIDTQYF
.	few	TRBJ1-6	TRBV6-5	TGTGCCAGCAGTTACTTGGGGCTCCTCCACTTT	CASSYLGLLHF
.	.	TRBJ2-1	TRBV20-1	TGCAGTGCTAGAGACAGGGTCGTTACCAATGAGCAGTTCTTC	CSARDRVVTNEQFF
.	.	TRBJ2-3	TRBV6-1	TGTGCCAGCAGTGAAGCTCCGGGGCATACGCAGTATTTT	CASSEAPGHTQYF
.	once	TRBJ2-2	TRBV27	TGTGCCAGCAGTCAGCAAGGCCTTCTAAACACCGGGGAGCTGTTTTTT	CASSQQGLLNTGELFF
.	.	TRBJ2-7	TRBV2	TGTGCCAGCACGACTGAGAAGTCCTACGAGCAGTACTTC	CASTTEKSYEQYF
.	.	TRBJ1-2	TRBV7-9	TGTGCCAGCAGCCACCCCAGGTCCCTCTATGGCTACACCTTC	CASSHPRSLYGYTF